This T cell receptor beta chain is from a study of CD8 T cells in ankylosing spondylitis. Study results and caveats: Blood from ankylosing spondylitis patients appeared to carry a characteristic roughly 8-variant TCR beta motif. Matched synovial fluid from ankylosing spondylitis patients was reported to be enriched for disease-linked clones.

From the 5' RACE reads, TCRdb called clonotypes with MiXCR, one entry per CDR3 protein. Found here are 200,000 to 250,000 distinct CDR3 sequences, 8% to 9% of them singletons; the top ten hold approximately 5%. Many counts were recorded for this clonotype. Its antigen remains unknown. Sequencing was performed on blood, either unsorted or a sorted T cell fraction (not recorded which). This clonotype originated in a female donor with ankylosing spondylitis or in good health (not recorded which).

CDR3 amino acids: CASSRLEDEQFF. CDR3 in DNA: TGTGCCAGCAGCCGACTAGAAGATGAGCAGTTCTTC. The V gene is TRBV9, the J gene TRBJ2-1, with D possibly being TRBD2 (6 bases). V dropped 4 bases and J dropped 8 bases, with 10 bases sitting between them. The CDR3 sequence is 12 residues long. Germline CDR1 SGDLS, CDR2 YYNGEE.